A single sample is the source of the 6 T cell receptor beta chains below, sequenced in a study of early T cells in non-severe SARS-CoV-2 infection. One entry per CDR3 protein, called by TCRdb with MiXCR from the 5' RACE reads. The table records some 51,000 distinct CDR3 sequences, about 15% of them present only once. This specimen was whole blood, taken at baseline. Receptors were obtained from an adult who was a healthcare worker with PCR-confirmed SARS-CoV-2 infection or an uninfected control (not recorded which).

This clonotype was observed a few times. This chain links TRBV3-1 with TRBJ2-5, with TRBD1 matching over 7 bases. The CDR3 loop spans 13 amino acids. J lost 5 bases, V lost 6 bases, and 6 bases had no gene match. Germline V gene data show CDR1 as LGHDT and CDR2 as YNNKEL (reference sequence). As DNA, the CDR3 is TGTGCCAGCAGACCGACAGGGAACGAGACCCAGTACTTC. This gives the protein CASRPTGNETQYF.

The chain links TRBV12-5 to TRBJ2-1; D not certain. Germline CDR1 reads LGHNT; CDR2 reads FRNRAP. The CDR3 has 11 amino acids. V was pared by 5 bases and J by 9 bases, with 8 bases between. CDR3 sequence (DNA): TGTGCTAGTGGTATATCGGGTGAGCAGTTCTTC. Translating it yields CASGISGEQFF.

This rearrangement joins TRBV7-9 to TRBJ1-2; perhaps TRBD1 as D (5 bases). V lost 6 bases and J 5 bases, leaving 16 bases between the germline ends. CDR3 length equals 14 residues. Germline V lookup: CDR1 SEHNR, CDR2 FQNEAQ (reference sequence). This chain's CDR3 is CASSLWDRRYGYTF. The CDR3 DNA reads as TGTGCCAGCAGTCTATGGGACCGGAGGTATGGCTACACCTTC.

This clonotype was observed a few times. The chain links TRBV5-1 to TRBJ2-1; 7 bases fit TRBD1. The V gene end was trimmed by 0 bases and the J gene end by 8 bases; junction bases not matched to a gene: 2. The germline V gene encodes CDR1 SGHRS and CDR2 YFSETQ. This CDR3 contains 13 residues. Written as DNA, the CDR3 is TGCGCCAGCAGCTTGGCGCAGGGGGATGAGCAGTTCTTC. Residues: CASSLAQGDEQFF. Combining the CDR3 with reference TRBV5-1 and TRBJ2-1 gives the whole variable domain KAGVTQTPRYLIKTRGQQVTLSCSPISGHRSVSWYQQTPGQGLQFLFEYFSETQRNKGNFPGRFSGRQFSNSRSEMNVSTLELGDSALYLCASSLAQGDEQFFGPGTRLTVL.

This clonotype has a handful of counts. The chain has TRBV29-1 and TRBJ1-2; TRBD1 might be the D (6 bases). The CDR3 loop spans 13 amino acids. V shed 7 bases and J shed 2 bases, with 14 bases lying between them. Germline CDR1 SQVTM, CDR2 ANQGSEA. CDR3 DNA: TGCAGCGCGACTTTGGACAGAAACTATGGCTACACCTTC. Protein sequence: CSATLDRNYGYTF.

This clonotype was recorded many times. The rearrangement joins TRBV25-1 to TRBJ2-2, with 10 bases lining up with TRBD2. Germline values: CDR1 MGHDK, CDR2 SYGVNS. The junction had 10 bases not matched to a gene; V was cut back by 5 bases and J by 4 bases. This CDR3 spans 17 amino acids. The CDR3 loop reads CASSRTSLAGVTGELFF. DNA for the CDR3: TGTGCCAGCAGTAGGACGTCGCTAGCGGGAGTCACCGGGGAGCTGTTTTTT.